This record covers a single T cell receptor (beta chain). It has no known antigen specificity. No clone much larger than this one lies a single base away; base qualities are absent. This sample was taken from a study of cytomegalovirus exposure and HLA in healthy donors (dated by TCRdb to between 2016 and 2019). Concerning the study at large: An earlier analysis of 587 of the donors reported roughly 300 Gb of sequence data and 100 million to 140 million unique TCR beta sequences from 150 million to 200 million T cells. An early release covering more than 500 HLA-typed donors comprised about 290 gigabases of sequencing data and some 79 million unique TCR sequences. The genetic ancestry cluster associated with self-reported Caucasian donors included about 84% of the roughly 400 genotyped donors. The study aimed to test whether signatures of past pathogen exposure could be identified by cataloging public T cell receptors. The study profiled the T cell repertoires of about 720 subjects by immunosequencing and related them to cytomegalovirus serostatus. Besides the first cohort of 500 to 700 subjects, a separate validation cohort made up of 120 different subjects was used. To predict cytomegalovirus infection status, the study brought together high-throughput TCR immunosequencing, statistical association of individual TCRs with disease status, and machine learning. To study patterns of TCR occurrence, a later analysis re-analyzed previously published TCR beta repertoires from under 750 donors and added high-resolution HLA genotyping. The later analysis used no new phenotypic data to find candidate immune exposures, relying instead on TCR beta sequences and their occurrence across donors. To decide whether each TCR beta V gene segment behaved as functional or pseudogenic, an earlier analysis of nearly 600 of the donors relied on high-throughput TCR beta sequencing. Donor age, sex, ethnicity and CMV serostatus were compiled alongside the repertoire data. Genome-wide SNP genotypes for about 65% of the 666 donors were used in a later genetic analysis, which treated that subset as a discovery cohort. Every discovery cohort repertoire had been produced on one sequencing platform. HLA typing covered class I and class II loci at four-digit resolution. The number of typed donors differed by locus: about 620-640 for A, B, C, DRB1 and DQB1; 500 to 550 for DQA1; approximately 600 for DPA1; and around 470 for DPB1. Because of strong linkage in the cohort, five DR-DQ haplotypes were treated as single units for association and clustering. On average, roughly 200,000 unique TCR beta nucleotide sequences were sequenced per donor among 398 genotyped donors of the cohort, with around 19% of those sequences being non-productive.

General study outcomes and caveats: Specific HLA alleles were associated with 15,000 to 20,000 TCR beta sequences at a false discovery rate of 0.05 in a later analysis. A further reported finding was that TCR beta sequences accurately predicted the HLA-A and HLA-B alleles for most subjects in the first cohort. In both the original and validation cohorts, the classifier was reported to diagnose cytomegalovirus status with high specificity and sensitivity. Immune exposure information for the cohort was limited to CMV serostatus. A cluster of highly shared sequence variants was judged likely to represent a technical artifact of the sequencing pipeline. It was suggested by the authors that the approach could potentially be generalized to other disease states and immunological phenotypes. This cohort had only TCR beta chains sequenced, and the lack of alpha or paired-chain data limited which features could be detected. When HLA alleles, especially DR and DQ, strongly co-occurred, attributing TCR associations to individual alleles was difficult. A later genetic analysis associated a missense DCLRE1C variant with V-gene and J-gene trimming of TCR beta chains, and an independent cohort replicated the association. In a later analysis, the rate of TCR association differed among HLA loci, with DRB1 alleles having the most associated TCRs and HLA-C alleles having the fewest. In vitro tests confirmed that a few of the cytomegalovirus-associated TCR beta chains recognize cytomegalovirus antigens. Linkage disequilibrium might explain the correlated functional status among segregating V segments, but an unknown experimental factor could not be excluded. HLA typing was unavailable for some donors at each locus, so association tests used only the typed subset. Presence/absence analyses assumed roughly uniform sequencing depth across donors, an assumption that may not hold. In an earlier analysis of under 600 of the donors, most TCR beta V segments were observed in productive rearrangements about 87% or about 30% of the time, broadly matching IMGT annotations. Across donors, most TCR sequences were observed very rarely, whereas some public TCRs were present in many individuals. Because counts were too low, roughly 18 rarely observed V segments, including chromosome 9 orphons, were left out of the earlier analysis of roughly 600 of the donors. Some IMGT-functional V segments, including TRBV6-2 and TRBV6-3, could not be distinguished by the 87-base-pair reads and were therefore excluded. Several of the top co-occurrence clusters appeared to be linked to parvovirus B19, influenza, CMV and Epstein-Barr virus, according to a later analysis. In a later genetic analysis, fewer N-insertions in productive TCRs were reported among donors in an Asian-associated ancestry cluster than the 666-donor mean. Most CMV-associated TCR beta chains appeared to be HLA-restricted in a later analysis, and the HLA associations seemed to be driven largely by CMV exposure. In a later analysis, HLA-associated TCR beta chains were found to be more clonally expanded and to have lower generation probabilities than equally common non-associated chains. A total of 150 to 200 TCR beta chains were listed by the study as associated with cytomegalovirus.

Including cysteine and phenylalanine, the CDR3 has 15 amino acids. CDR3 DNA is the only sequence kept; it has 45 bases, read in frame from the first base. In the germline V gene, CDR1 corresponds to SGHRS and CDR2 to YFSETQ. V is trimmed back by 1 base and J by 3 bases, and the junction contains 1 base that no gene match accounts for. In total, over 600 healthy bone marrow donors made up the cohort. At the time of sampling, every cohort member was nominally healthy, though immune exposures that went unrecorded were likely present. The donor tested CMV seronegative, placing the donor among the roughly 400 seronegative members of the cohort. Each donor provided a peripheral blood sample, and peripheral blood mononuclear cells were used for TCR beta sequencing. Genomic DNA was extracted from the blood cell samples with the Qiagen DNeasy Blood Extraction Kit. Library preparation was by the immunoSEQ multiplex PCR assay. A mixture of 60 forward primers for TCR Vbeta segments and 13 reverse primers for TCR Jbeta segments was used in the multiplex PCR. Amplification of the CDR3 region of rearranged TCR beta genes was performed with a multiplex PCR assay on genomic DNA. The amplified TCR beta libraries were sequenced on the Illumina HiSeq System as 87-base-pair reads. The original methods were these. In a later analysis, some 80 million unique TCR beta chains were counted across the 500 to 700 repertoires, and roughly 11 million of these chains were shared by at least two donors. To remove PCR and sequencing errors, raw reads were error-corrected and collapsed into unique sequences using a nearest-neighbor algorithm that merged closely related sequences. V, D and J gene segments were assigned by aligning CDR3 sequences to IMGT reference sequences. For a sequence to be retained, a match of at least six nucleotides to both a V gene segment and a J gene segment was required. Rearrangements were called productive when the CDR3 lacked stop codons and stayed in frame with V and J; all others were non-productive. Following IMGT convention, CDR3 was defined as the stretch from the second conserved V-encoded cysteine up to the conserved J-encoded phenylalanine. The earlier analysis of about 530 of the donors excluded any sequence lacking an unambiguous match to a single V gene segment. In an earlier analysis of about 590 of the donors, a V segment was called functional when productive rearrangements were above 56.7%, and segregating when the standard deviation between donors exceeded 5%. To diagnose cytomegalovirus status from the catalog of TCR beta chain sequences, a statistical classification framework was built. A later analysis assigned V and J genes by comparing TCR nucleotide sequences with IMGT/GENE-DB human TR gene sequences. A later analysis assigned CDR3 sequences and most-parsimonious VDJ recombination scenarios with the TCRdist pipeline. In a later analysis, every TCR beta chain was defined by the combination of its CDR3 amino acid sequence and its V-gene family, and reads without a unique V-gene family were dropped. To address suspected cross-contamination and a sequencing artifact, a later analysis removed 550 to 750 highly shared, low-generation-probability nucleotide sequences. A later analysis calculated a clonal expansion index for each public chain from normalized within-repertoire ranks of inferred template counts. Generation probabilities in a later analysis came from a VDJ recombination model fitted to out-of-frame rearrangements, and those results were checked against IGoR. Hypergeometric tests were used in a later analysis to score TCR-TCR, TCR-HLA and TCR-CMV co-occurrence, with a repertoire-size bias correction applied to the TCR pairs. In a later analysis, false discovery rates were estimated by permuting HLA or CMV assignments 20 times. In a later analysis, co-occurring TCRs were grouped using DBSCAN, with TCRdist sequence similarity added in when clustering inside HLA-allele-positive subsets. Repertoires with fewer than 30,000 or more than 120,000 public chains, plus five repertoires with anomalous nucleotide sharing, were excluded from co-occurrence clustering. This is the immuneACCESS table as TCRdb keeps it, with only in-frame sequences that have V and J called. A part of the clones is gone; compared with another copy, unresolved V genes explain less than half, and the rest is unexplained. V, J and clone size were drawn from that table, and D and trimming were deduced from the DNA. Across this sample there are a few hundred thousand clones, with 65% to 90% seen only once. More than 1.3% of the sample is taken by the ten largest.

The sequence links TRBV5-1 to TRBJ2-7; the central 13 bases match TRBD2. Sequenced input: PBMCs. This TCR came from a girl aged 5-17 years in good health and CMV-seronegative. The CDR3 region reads CASSLRLAGGYEQYF. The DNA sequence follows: TGCGCCAGCAGCTTGAGACTAGCGGGAGGCTACGAGCAGTACTTC.